The clone carrying this T cell receptor beta chain was counted a few times. Primers used in a second PCR of about 6 to 11 cycles were a sample-barcoded 5' primer and a J-beta primer mix. TCRdb called the 5' RACE reads again in MiXCR, with one record for every CDR3 protein. Of nearly 800,000 distinct CDR3 sequences in the sample, approximately 25% were seen once. This sample is part of a study of blood T cells in healthy people across ages. Trimming pared 0 bases from V and 15 bases from J, leaving 20 bases between. This CDR3 region has 15 residues. CDR1 and CDR2 from the germline V gene are LGHNA and YSLEER. These data also formed part of another study, on T cells of mothers and their children.

The receptor's source is a boy under 18 in good health. The chain couples TRBV4-3 to TRBJ1-4; a weak D match, TRBD1 (5 bases). The sample was blood. CDR3 coding DNA: TGCGCCAGCAGCCAAGATCTGGGGGAGGGTTTTCCGATGTTTTTT. It is translated as CASSQDLGEGFPMFF.